A single sample gave rise to the 25 T cell receptor beta chains below, sequenced in a study of molecular identifiers for immune sequencing clone quantification. In TCRdb, the PCR reads were re-called with MiXCR into one record per CDR3 protein. The repertoire holds around 7,800 distinct CDR3 sequences, 30% to 35% seen once, with about 7% in the top ten. The sequenced sample was naive CD8+ T cells from blood, with Jurkat cell RNA spiked in. The subset was: FACS-sorted CD8+CD4-CCR7+CD45RA+ naive T cells. Every receptor here comes from a human donor in good health. Some libraries in this study had Jurkat cell RNA spiked in.

This clonotype was counted only a few times. The V and J genes are TRBV6-6 and TRBJ2-2; D not resolved. Per germline, CDR1 MNHNY and CDR2 SVGAGI (reference sequence). The ends were cut back, 6 bases at V and 5 bases at J, with 16 bases in the middle. The CDR3 runs to 15 residues. The CDR3 protein is CASSYLVGGTGELFF. The DNA of the CDR3 is TGTGCCAGCAGCTATCTAGTCGGCGGAACCGGGGAGCTGTTTTTT.

The chain recombines TRBV7-9 with TRBJ2-3; tentatively, D is TRBD1 or TRBD2 (5 bases each). The germline V gene has CDR1 SEHNR and CDR2 FQNEAQ (reference sequence). CDR3 length equals 16 residues. Between the trimmed V and J ends, which lost 2 bases and 0 bases, there was a span of 12 bases. The CDR3 DNA follows: TGTGCCAGCAGCTTATCTCAGGGACCCAGCACAGATACGCAGTATTTT. Its protein is CASSLSQGPSTDTQYF.

On this clonotype itself: A read error may be the cause here, since a much bigger clone is one base away. The chain recombines TRBV7-2 with TRBJ1-1; D not certain. Germline V gives CDR1 SGHTA, CDR2 FQGNSA. The CDR3 loop spans 12 amino acids. This CDR3 reads CASSLMGTEALF. As DNA, the CDR3 is TGTGCCAGCAGCTTAATGGGCACTGAAGCTCTCTTT.

The chain joins TRBV6-2 or TRBV6-3 to TRBJ2-3; 8 bases fit TRBD2. The CDR3 contains 16 residues. Germline V gene sequence: CDR1 MNHEY, CDR2 SVGEGT. The J segment lost 2 bases and the V segment lost 6 bases, leaving 10 bases of the junction unmatched. The chain's CDR3 is CASRYEAGEYTDTQYF. Written as DNA, the CDR3 is TGTGCCAGCAGGTACGAAGCGGGAGAGTACACAGATACGCAGTATTTT.

The chain recombines TRBV29-1 with TRBJ1-1, with a weak D call TRBD1 (5 bases). Trimming shortened V by 8 bases and J by 6 bases, and 16 bases separated the two germline ends. Germline CDR1 and CDR2: SQVTM and ANQGSEA. The CDR3 totals 12 residues. CDR3 loop: CSFSGGNPEAFF. The CDR3 nucleotides are TGCAGCTTTTCGGGGGGAAATCCTGAAGCTTTCTTT.

This clonotype was seen once. No conserved phenylalanine or tryptophan is present at the end of the CDR3, so a read error is the likely explanation. The rearrangement uses TRBV7-3 and TRBJ2-1; unclear D gene. Germline loops: CDR1 SGHTA, CDR2 FQGTGA. The CDR3 totals 15 residues. The V end lost 2 bases, the J end lost 1 base, and 9 bases lay between the germline ends. CDR3 sequence (DNA): TGTGCCAGCAGCTTAGGTGTCTTGTCCTACAATGAGCAGTTCCTC. It yields the protein CASSLGVLSYNEQFL.

The chain links TRBV4-3 to TRBJ2-1; the match to TRBD2 covers 12 bases. Germline V gene data show CDR1 as LGHNA and CDR2 as YSLEER. Losses at the gene ends were 1 base for V and 0 bases for J; bases not matched to a gene: 10. This CDR3 has 20 amino acids. The CDR3 sequence: CASSQVWTSGARSSYNEQFF. CDR3 sequence (DNA): TGCGCCAGCAGCCAAGTCTGGACTAGCGGGGCCAGAAGCTCCTACAATGAGCAGTTCTTC.

This clonotype came up a few times. V usage is TRBV6-2 or TRBV6-3 and J usage is TRBJ2-7; D may correspond to TRBD1 or TRBD2 (5 bases each). CDR1 MNHEY and CDR2 SVGEGT come from the germline V gene. Trimming stripped 8 bases from V and 6 bases from J, with 17 bases between. This CDR3 is 13 amino acids long. CDR3: CASGTPTRLEQYF. DNA of the CDR3: TGTGCCAGCGGGACCCCAACCCGGCTCGAGCAGTACTTC.

This chain uses TRBV28 with TRBJ1-1; perhaps TRBD1 as D (6 bases). This CDR3 is built from 18 residues. Trimming stripped 5 bases from V and 0 bases from J, with 22 bases between. Germline V gives CDR1 MDHEN, CDR2 SYDVKM. CDR3 loop: CASSPSFRRGFLNTEAFF. CDR3 bases: TGTGCCAGCAGTCCATCTTTCAGGAGGGGGTTTCTGAACACTGAAGCTTTCTTT.

By share, this clonotype ranks as medium-sized. The chain joins TRBV20-1 to TRBJ2-4; D might be TRBD2 (6 bases). With 0 bases removed from V and 8 bases from J, the gap between germline ends came to 17 bases. Germline V gene sequence: CDR1 DFQATT, CDR2 SNEGSKA (reference sequence). This CDR3 is built from 15 residues. CDR3 coding DNA: TGCAGTGCTAGAGACCCGAACCGGGACTGGCACATTCAGTACTTC. Its protein product is CSARDPNRDWHIQYF.

This clonotype is deemed medium-sized (0.01 to 0.1%). This chain links TRBV27 with TRBJ1-1; D not certain. The CDR3 is 11 residues long. Between the trimmed V and J ends, which lost 3 bases and 6 bases, there was a span of 5 bases. Germline V lookup: CDR1 MNHEY, CDR2 SMNVEV (reference sequence). The CDR3 DNA sequence: TGTGCCAGCAGTTTCGGTCCTGAAGCTTTCTTT. Translation gives CASSFGPEAFF.

Points on this clonotype: One end of the junction does not line up with germline, which may come from a read error. The V and J genes are TRBV20-1 and TRBJ1-1; 10 bases agree with TRBD1. The CDR3 has 16 amino acids. CDR1 is DFQATT, CDR2 SNEGSKA, per germline (reference sequence). This chain's CDR3 is CSAPNRDRGSGTAAFF. The CDR3 nucleotides are TGCAGTGCTCCCAACCGGGACAGGGGATCGGGCACTGCAGCTTTCTTT.

The chain couples TRBV4-3 to TRBJ2-7; possibly TRBD2 for D (6 bases). CDR3 length equals 17 residues. The V end was cut by 1 base, the J end by 4 bases, with 20 bases between. The germline CDR1 and CDR2 sequences are LGHNA and YSLEER. CDR3 protein: CASSQGLLVRGGYEQYF. The CDR3 DNA reads as TGCGCCAGCAGCCAAGGTCTTCTGGTCAGAGGAGGGTACGAGCAGTACTTC.

This clonotype ranks as medium-sized (0.01 to 0.1%). The J gene is TRBJ1-1, the V gene TRBV7-6; D unresolved. The CDR3 has 14 amino acids. V lost 5 bases and J lost 0, with 10 bases in between. The germline CDR1 and CDR2 sequences are SGHVS and FNYEAQ. The CDR3 region is CASSVDGMNTEAFF. CDR3 DNA sequence: TGTGCCAGCAGCGTGGACGGGATGAACACTGAAGCTTTCTTT. The full variable domain, with the rest looked up from reference TRBV7-6 and TRBJ1-1, is GAGVSQSPRYKVTKRGQDVALRCDPISGHVSLYWYRQALGQGPEFLTYFNYEAQQDKSGLPNDRFSAERPEGSISTLTIQRTEQRDSAMYRCASSVDGMNTEAFFGQGTRLTVV.

The genes are TRBV11-2 and TRBJ2-2, with 8 bases aligning to TRBD1. CDR1 and CDR2 (germline): SGHAT, FQNNGV. Trimming took 5 bases from V and 1 from J; bases not matched to a gene: 3. The CDR3 spans 15 residues. The CDR3 nucleotides are TGTGCCAGCAGCAGGGGGACAGGGAACACCGGGGAGCTGTTTTTT. Encoded protein: CASSRGTGNTGELFF. Variable domain in full (rest from reference TRBV11-2 and TRBJ2-2): EAGVAQSPRYKIIEKRQSVAFWCNPISGHATLYWYQQILGQGPKLLIQFQNNGVVDDSQLPKDRFSAERLKGVDSTLKIQPAKLEDSAVYLCASSRGTGNTGELFFGEGSRLTVL.

The chain recombines TRBV13 with TRBJ1-4; a possible D gene is TRBD1 (6 bases). Germline values: CDR1 PRHDT, CDR2 FYEKMQ (reference sequence). V lost 2 bases, J lost 7 bases, and 11 bases lay in between. CDR3 size: 14 residues. CDR3 in DNA: TGTGCCAGCAGCTTAAAAGGGGGAGCTGAAAAACTGTTTTTT. Translated: CASSLKGGAEKLFF.

This clonotype ranks as medium-sized. This chain uses TRBV4-2 with TRBJ2-5; TRBD2 matches 11 bases. The germline gives CDR1 LGHNA, CDR2 YNFKEQ. V lost 4 bases, J lost 5 bases, and 3 bases stayed unmatched. This CDR3 region has 14 residues. The CDR3 DNA is TGTGCCAGCAGCCCCGGGACTAGCGGTGAGACCCAGTACTTC. It translates to CASSPGTSGETQYF.

The gene calls are TRBV6-5 and TRBJ1-5; unclear D gene. The V end lost 8 bases, the J end lost 1 base, and 9 bases lay between the germline ends. Germline V gives CDR1 MNHEY, CDR2 SVGAGI. CDR3 size: 13 residues. The CDR3, as DNA: TGTGCCAGCTGCCTCGGGAGCAATCAGCCCCAGCATTTT. It specifies CASCLGSNQPQHF.

This clonotype was observed a few times. The chain is built from TRBV24-1 and TRBJ2-3, with D possibly being TRBD1 or TRBD2 (5 bases each). The CDR3 runs to 14 residues. Germline CDR1 reads KGHDR; CDR2 reads SFDVKD. The V and J ends lost 4 bases and 4 bases respectively, with 11 bases between them. CDR3 amino acids: CATSEGAGADTQYF. The CDR3 DNA follows: TGTGCCACCAGTGAAGGGGCCGGGGCAGATACGCAGTATTTT.

The rearrangement links TRBV23-1 to TRBJ2-7; possibly TRBD1 for D (7 bases). TRBV23-1 falls under the ORF class, with uncertain function. V was clipped by 7 bases and J by 6 bases, with 19 bases between them. The CDR3 has 14 amino acids. CDR3 residues: CASNPMTGRSEQYF. The CDR3 DNA sequence: TGCGCCAGCAACCCGATGACAGGGAGGTCCGAGCAGTACTTC.

About this clonotype: This clone may be a read error of a much larger clone one base away. The CDR3 DNA sequence: TGTGCCAGCTGTTTATTTTACCCCTCCACGGCACTAACTAACTATGGCTACACCTTC. Its protein is CASCLFYPSTALTNYGYTF. The chain recombines TRBV28 with TRBJ1-2; D ambiguous. Germline CDR1 reads MDHEN; CDR2 reads SYDVKM. CDR3 length: 19 amino acids.

In its sample, this clonotype ranks as medium-sized. The rearrangement links TRBV29-1 to TRBJ1-5, with TRBD1 as a possible D gene (6 bases). The CDR3 sequence is 11 residues long. The V end was cut by 5 bases, the J end by 5 bases, with 7 bases between. In germline, CDR1 is SQVTM, CDR2 ANQGSEA. Here the CDR3 DNA reads TGCAGCGTTAGGGGGGATCAGCCCCAGCATTTT. Its protein is CSVRGDQPQHF.

About this clonotype itself: Germline and junction disagree at one end, which may indicate a read error. The rearrangement links TRBV24-1 to TRBJ2-1; no clear D. Looked up from germline, CDR1 is KGHDR and CDR2 is SFDVKD. The CDR3 loop spans 15 amino acids. CDR3 amino acids: CATSDLGSPYNKQFF. The CDR3 nucleotides read TGTGCCACCAGTGATTTGGGGTCCCCCTACAATAAGCAGTTCTTC.

To note about this clonotype: This CDR3 fails to terminate in the conserved phenylalanine or tryptophan, so it likely reflects a read error. The DNA is left out, because the CDR3 cannot be placed on it with certainty; the CDR3 is given as TCRdb lists it. The chain carries TRBV6-5 and TRBJ2-3; the table's D gene call, TRBD1, was not cross checked with the DNA. Per the germline V gene, CDR1 is MNHEY and CDR2 is SVGAGI. Inclusive of both ends, the CDR3 amounts to 20 amino acids. The CDR3 here is CASSYTKPRIRGQYTDTLYS.

As concerns this clonotype: Being one base from a much bigger clone, this may be a read error. The genes are TRBV7-9 and TRBJ1-4, with D possibly being TRBD1 (5 bases). In germline, CDR1 is SEHNR, CDR2 FQNEAQ (reference sequence). Deletions cut 2 bases from V and 6 bases from J, with 16 bases between. The CDR3 runs to 16 residues. Here the CDR3 reads CASSLMKPGQDEKLFF. CDR3 DNA: TGTGCCAGCAGCTTAATGAAGCCAGGGCAGGATGAAAAACTGTTTTTT.